Listed here are 17 T cell receptor beta chains from one sample, sequenced in a study of beta chain features in type 1 diabetes. Points from the study as a whole: Type 1 diabetes patients had moderately but significantly shorter TCRB CDR3s in all four CD4+ subsets.

Their cognate antigens are unknown. Expressed TCRB transcripts got sequenced, as all isolated RNA was reverse transcribed. This table comes from immunoSEQ multiplex PCR, and its TCRdb copy is limited to in-frame clones, with some not included. The sample holds roughly 260,000 clones, around 20% seen once. Sample: naive CD4+ T cells from blood. Receptor source: a woman in her forties with type 1 diabetes.

CDR3 sequence (DNA): TGTGCCAGCAGCTTGAGGAGACAGGGCTTCTCTGGAAACACCATATATTTT. Translating gives CASSLRRQGFSGNTIYF. The chain links TRBV5-6 to TRBJ1-3, with 7 bases aligning to TRBD1. The germline V gene has CDR1 SGHDT and CDR2 YYEEEE. J lost 0 bases, V lost 1 base, and 7 bases had no gene match. CDR3 length equals 17 residues.

In DNA form, the CDR3 reads TGCGCCAGCAGCTCTACTCCAAACTCTGGAAACACCATATATTTT. Its translation is CASSSTPNSGNTIYF. The chain has TRBV5-1 and TRBJ1-3, with D unclear. The ends were cut back, 3 bases at V and 0 bases at J, with 10 bases in the middle. CDR3 length: 15 residues. Germline CDR1 and CDR2: SGHRS and YFSETQ.

The J gene is TRBJ2-2, the V gene TRBV5-1; a weak D match, TRBD1 (5 bases). V lost 7 bases to trimming and J lost 0 bases, with 13 bases between them. The CDR3 contains 15 residues. Germline V gives CDR1 SGHRS, CDR2 YFSETQ. This CDR3 reads CASGSADTNTGELFF. CDR3 DNA: TGCGCCAGCGGCTCCGCGGACACGAACACCGGGGAGCTGTTTTTT.

The genes are TRBV10-3 and TRBJ2-3, with 11 bases matching TRBD2. This CDR3 contains 16 residues. The V and J ends lost 3 bases and 5 bases, in that order; junction bases with no gene match: 7. Looked up from germline, CDR1 is ENHRY and CDR2 is SYGVKD. As DNA, the CDR3 is TGTGCCATCAGTGAACCACTAGCGGGGGCGGTAGATACGCAGTATTTT. Its protein is CAISEPLAGAVDTQYF.

This chain joins TRBV19 and TRBJ2-1, with 9 bases matching TRBD2. The CDR3 has 17 amino acids. Per the germline V gene, CDR1 is LNHDA and CDR2 is SQIVND (reference sequence). Trimming at V came to 7 bases and at J to 3 bases, leaving 13 bases not matched to a gene. CDR3 in DNA: TGTGCCAGTACCCCCTCTAGTGGGACTAGCTACTACAATGAGCAGTTCTTC. It encodes CASTPSSGTSYYNEQFF.

This clone appeared a few times. V gene TRBV15 combines with J gene TRBJ2-5, with D possibly being TRBD1 (5 bases). The V end was cut by 1 base, the J end by 1 base, with 7 bases between. Germline V gives CDR1 LNHNV, CDR2 YYDKDF (reference sequence). The CDR3 runs to 14 residues. The CDR3 bases are TGTGCCACCAGCAGAGGACAGCCCCAAGAGACCCAGTACTTC. Its protein product is CATSRGQPQETQYF.

This clone was detected only a few times. V usage is TRBV4-3 and J usage is TRBJ2-1; possible D gene TRBD1, 6 bases. V shed 1 base and J shed 8 bases, with 18 bases lying between them. This CDR3 spans 16 amino acids. Germline V CDR1 and CDR2: LGHNA, YSLEER. The CDR3 nucleotides are TGCGCCAGCAGCCAAGGCTGGGGACCAGGGGCTTATGAGCAGTTCTTC. It yields the protein CASSQGWGPGAYEQFF.

V and J are TRBV4-1 and TRBJ2-7; TRBD2 matches 8 bases. The CDR3 loop spans 12 amino acids. The V and J ends lost 8 bases and 7 bases, in that order; junction bases with no gene match: 7. Germline V gives CDR1 MGHRA, CDR2 YSYEKL. The CDR3 region is CASRPRGGEQYF. The CDR3 DNA is TGCGCCAGCCGCCCCCGGGGGGGAGAGCAGTACTTC.

The J gene is TRBJ1-2, the V gene TRBV12-2; the D segment call TRBD1 is taken from the table without a DNA check. TRBV12-2 is shown as a pseudogene. This CDR3 has 15 amino acids. The CDR3 DNA sequence: TGTGCAAGTCGCTTAAATTGGACAGGGGTACATGGCTACACCTTC. Translating gives CASRLNWTGVHGYTF.

The V and J genes are TRBV4-3 and TRBJ1-1, with D uncertain. Trimming removed 0 bases from V and 1 base from J, with 6 bases in between. CDR1 LGHNA and CDR2 YSLEER come from the germline V gene. The CDR3 loop spans 14 amino acids. The CDR3 here is CASSQEHTNTEAFF. DNA of the CDR3: TGCGCCAGCAGCCAAGAACACACGAACACTGAAGCTTTCTTT.

This clone was picked up a small number of times. This rearrangement joins TRBV5-1 to TRBJ2-3; 12 bases align to TRBD2. V gave up 0 bases and J gave up 6 bases; unmatched junction bases: 5. The germline CDR1 and CDR2 sequences are SGHRS and YFSETQ. The CDR3 length is 16 residues. CDR3 amino acids: CASSLGLAGDSDTQYF. The CDR3 nucleotides read TGCGCCAGCAGCTTGGGACTAGCGGGAGATTCGGATACGCAGTATTTT. The complete variable domain, with remaining parts taken from reference TRBV5-1 and TRBJ2-3, reads KAGVTQTPRYLIKTRGQQVTLSCSPISGHRSVSWYQQTPGQGLQFLFEYFSETQRNKGNFPGRFSGRQFSNSRSEMNVSTLELGDSALYLCASSLGLAGDSDTQYFGPGTRLTVL.

This clone was found a few times. CDR3 sequence (DNA): TGTGCCAGCAGTCTCCGACAGGGGGTTGCCAACGAGCAGTACTTC. Residues: CASSLRQGVANEQYF. This sequence joins TRBV28 and TRBJ2-7; 9 bases are shared with TRBD1. This CDR3 spans 15 amino acids. With 5 bases clipped from V and 5 bases from J, the junction kept 10 bases outside the gene matches. In germline, CDR1 is MDHEN, CDR2 SYDVKM.

J is TRBJ2-3 and V is TRBV5-6, with a weak D call TRBD1 (5 bases). The CDR3 extends over 12 amino acids. With 1 base removed from V and 6 bases from J, the gap between germline ends came to 6 bases. The germline V gene encodes CDR1 SGHDT and CDR2 YYEEEE. The CDR3 coding sequence is TGTGCCAGCAGCTTGAACAGGGATACGCAGTATTTT. Amino acids: CASSLNRDTQYF.

This rearrangement joins TRBV29-1 to TRBJ2-1, with 9 bases fitting TRBD2. Germline CDR1 SQVTM, CDR2 ANQGSEA. The trim removed 5 bases at V and 5 bases at J, leaving 4 bases unmatched. The CDR3 runs to 13 residues. CDR3 sequence (DNA): TGCAGCGTTCGCAGACTAGCGGACAATGAGCAGTTCTTC. It encodes CSVRRLADNEQFF.

This clone was counted only a few times. This chain uses TRBV19 with TRBJ1-1, with 7 bases matching TRBD1. Germline V CDR1 and CDR2: LNHDA, SQIVND (reference sequence). The CDR3 loop spans 16 amino acids. J was trimmed by 4 bases and V by 0 bases; bases with no gene match: 8. CDR3 in amino acids: CASSIEDGRGTTEAFF. CDR3 DNA sequence: TGTGCCAGTAGTATAGAAGACGGCAGGGGGACCACTGAAGCTTTCTTT. The variable domain in full, with the rest retrieved from reference TRBV19 and TRBJ1-1, is DGGITQSPKYLFRKEGQNVTLSCEQNLNHDAMYWYRQDPGQGLRLIYYSQIVNDFQKGDIAEGYSVSREKKESFPLTVTSAQKNPTAFYLCASSIEDGRGTTEAFFGQGTRLTVV.

A few counts support this clone. V usage is TRBV6-5 and J usage is TRBJ2-1, with 7 positions matching TRBD2. The CDR3 runs 11 residues. CDR1 and CDR2 (germline): MNHEY, SVGAGI. The V gene end was trimmed by 5 bases and the J gene end by 9 bases; junction bases not matched to a gene: 1. CDR3 in amino acids: CASSPGGEQFF. DNA of the CDR3: TGTGCCAGCAGTCCGGGGGGTGAGCAGTTCTTC.

The V gene is TRBV28, the J gene TRBJ1-4; D might be TRBD1 (6 bases). There are 13 residues in the CDR3. Deletions cut 6 bases from V and 7 bases from J, with 12 bases between. Germline values: CDR1 MDHEN, CDR2 SYDVKM. The CDR3 DNA is TGTGCCAGCAGGGTTCAGGGGATTGAAAAACTGTTTTTT. This codes for CASRVQGIEKLFF.